These 5 T cell receptor beta chains originate from one sample sequenced in a study of T cell responses to AZD1222 COVID-19 vaccine. TCRdb keeps only in-frame clones here, not all; method: immunoSEQ multiplex PCR. Here the sample spans some 200,000 clones, just over 90% being singletons. The specimen was peripheral blood, collected 28 days after the second AZD1222 dose. Receptors were obtained from an adult who received the AZD1222 COVID-19 vaccine.

The chain couples TRBV2 to TRBJ2-2; the D is unclear. The CDR3 length is 13 residues. With 6 bases removed from V and 6 bases from J, the gap between germline ends came to 11 bases. Per the germline V gene, CDR1 is SNHLY and CDR2 is FYNNEI. CDR3 loop: CASSAFQSGELFF. CDR3 nucleotides: TGTGCCAGCAGCGCCTTTCAGTCCGGGGAGCTGTTTTTT.

The chain joins TRBV28 to TRBJ1-5, with TRBD1 matching over 9 bases. The V segment lost 1 base and the J segment 4 bases; nucleotides outside the gene matches: 5. Germline CDR1 MDHEN, CDR2 SYDVKM. This CDR3 is 16 amino acids long. CDR3 nucleotides: TGTGCCAGCAGTTTATTCCCTGGGACAGGGAATCAGCCCCAGCATTTT. The encoded protein is CASSLFPGTGNQPQHF.

This chain uses TRBV2 with TRBJ1-5; D gene uncertain. The germline V gene encodes CDR1 SNHLY and CDR2 FYNNEI. The germline V and J ends were trimmed by 5 bases and 5 bases, with 19 bases remaining between them. This CDR3 spans 16 amino acids. CDR3: CASSLPAPKTDQPQHF. CDR3 bases: TGTGCCAGCAGTCTACCGGCTCCCAAAACTGATCAGCCCCAGCATTTT.

The chain recombines TRBV12-3 or TRBV12-4 with TRBJ2-7; tentatively, D is TRBD1 (6 bases). Trimming took 5 bases from V and 2 from J, leaving 10 bases between them. The CDR3 loop spans 13 amino acids. Written as DNA, the CDR3 is TGTGCCAGCAGTCTACAGGGTCCCTACGAGCAGTACTTC. Protein sequence: CASSLQGPYEQYF.

This sequence joins TRBV6-5 and TRBJ1-1; D remains unclear. The CDR3 is made up of 13 amino acids. V was pared by 4 bases and J by 5 bases, with 11 bases between. Germline V gene data show CDR1 as MNHEY and CDR2 as SVGAGI. The chain's CDR3 is CASSLLRWTEAFF. CDR3 nucleotides: TGTGCCAGCAGTTTATTACGGTGGACTGAAGCTTTCTTT.